One and the same sample provided the 2 T cell receptor beta chains below, sequenced in a study of T cells in women clearing cervical HPV infection. TCRdb's table, derived via immunoSEQ multiplex PCR, lists solely in-frame clones and lacks some. The sample data list around 20,000 clones. Material: blood buffy coat. These receptors were collected from a woman aged 18-70 years with a cervical HPV16 infection that either progressed to CIN3+ or cleared (not recorded which).

Details on this clone: The read terminates 3 residues ahead of where the CDR3 ends, so the germline J gene completes it. The gene calls are TRBV29-1 and TRBJ1-5; D uncertain. The germline CDR1 and CDR2 sequences are SQVTM and ANQGSEA. The CDR3 runs to 11 residues. Trimming removed 4 bases from V and 5 bases from J, with 6 bases in between. The DNA read from the CDR3 is TGCAGCGTTGGAGCCGATCAGCCC. This gives the protein CSVGADQP. The entire CDR3 sequence reads CSVGADQPQHF.

A remark on this clone: The CDR3 goes on 3 residues after the read ends, and that part is filled in from the germline J gene. The chain uses TRBV19 and TRBJ2-3; the D gene is possibly TRBD2 (7 bases). Germline V CDR1 and CDR2: LNHDA, SQIVND (reference sequence). V was shortened by 5 bases and J by 0 bases, with 21 bases between the two germline ends. CDR3 size: 18 residues. The CDR3 bases that were read are TGTGCCAGTAGTGTAGGACAGTGGGGAGCGGGAAGCACAGATACG. Translating gives CASSVGQWGAGSTDT. The complete CDR3 sequence is CASSVGQWGAGSTDTQYF. Supplemented by reference TRBV19 and TRBJ2-3, the full variable domain reads DGGITQSPKYLFRKEGQNVTLSCEQNLNHDAMYWYRQDPGQGLRLIYYSQIVNDFQKGDIAEGYSVSREKKESFPLTVTSAQKNPTAFYLCASSVGQWGAGSTDTQYFGPGTRLTVL.